This TCR beta chain was sequenced in a study of T cell responses to AZD1222 COVID-19 vaccine. Repertoires were generated with immunoSEQ multiplex PCR, while TCRdb's copy carries only in-frame clones and drops some. The sample holds more than 120,000 clones, about 93% seen once. This CDR3 is 14 amino acids long. Germline V gene lookup returns CDR1 LGHNA and CDR2 YNFKEQ. With V trimmed by 1 base and J by 6 bases, 4 bases remained unmatched. The sequences come from peripheral blood, collected on day 0 of AZD1222 vaccination. The TCR sequence derives from an adult in good health. The chain employs TRBV4-2 and TRBJ1-1, with 8 bases fitting TRBD1. The CDR3 is CASSQGGQGPEAFF. CDR3 nucleotides: TGTGCCAGCAGCCAAGGCGGACAGGGTCCTGAAGCTTTCTTT.